The 15 T cell receptor beta chains listed next were all sequenced from one sample in a study of OX40 agonist ivuxolimab in advanced cancers. The protocol was immunoSEQ multiplex PCR, while the TCRdb copy is restricted to in-frame clones and leaves out a portion. Seen here are around 99,000 clones, approximately 90% observed once, and the top ten hold about 1.2%. The sample was CD4+ or CD8+ T cells sorted from blood, taken in a trial of the OX40 agonist ivuxolimab. The receptors stem from an adult with an advanced solid tumor such as melanoma, head and neck, liver or kidney cancer.

This chain joins TRBV6-5 and TRBJ1-4; D is perhaps TRBD1 (6 bases). The CDR3 spans 15 residues. V lost 2 bases, J lost 7 bases, and 14 bases lay in between. Germline V gives CDR1 MNHEY, CDR2 SVGAGI. The CDR3 DNA follows: TGTGCCAGCAGTTACAGGGGGGAGGGCGTTGAAAAACTGTTTTTT. Protein sequence: CASSYRGEGVEKLFF.

V and J are TRBV7-9 and TRBJ1-5, with TRBD1 matching over 7 bases. CDR1 is SEHNR, CDR2 FQNEAQ, per germline (reference sequence). The J segment lost 0 bases and the V segment lost 1 base, leaving 6 bases of the junction unmatched. The CDR3 runs 17 residues. Here the CDR3 DNA reads TGTGCCAGCAGCTTAGTAGGGACAGCCTTTAGCAATCAGCCCCAGCATTTT. It codes for CASSLVGTAFSNQPQHF. Using reference TRBV7-9 and TRBJ1-5 for the parts outside the CDR3, the full variable domain is DTGVSQNPRHKITKRGQNVTFRCDPISEHNRLYWYRQTLGQGPEFLTYFQNEAQLEKSRLLSDRFSAERPKGSFSTLEIQRTEQGDSAMYLCASSLVGTAFSNQPQHFGDGTRLSIL.

The chain carries TRBV7-3 and TRBJ2-1; 9 bases match TRBD1. Losses at the gene ends were 5 bases for V and 7 bases for J; bases not matched to a gene: 12. The CDR3 has 16 residues. Germline V gives CDR1 SGHTA, CDR2 FQGTGA. The CDR3 protein is CASSPPGTGSRNEQFF. The CDR3 coding sequence is TGTGCCAGCAGCCCCCCTGGGACAGGGAGTAGGAATGAGCAGTTCTTC.

The V call is TRBV9, the J call TRBJ1-1, with D maybe TRBD1 (6 bases). Germline lookup yields CDR1 SGDLS and CDR2 YYNGEE. Trimming pared 5 bases from V and 6 bases from J, leaving 14 bases between. The CDR3 is 13 amino acids. The CDR3 coding sequence is TGTGCCAGCAGAACACTCGGACAGTCTGAAGCTTTCTTT. Its translation: CASRTLGQSEAFF.

CDR3 protein: CAITSGRARDTQYF. The CDR3, as DNA: TGTGCCATCACCAGCGGGAGGGCCCGGGATACGCAGTATTTT. The V gene is TRBV10-3, the J gene TRBJ2-3, with TRBD2 matching 10 bases. This CDR3 is 14 amino acids long. From germline, CDR1 is ENHRY and CDR2 SYGVKD. The trim removed 7 bases at V and 6 bases at J, leaving 7 bases unmatched.

The V and J genes are TRBV28 and TRBJ2-7; possible D gene TRBD1, 7 bases. Germline CDR1 reads MDHEN; CDR2 reads SYDVKM. There are 14 residues in the CDR3. Trimming took off 3 bases at V and 4 bases at J, with 13 bases between the two ends. The DNA of the CDR3 is TGTGCCAGCAGTTTGGGGGGACAGCCTTACGAGCAGTACTTC. It is translated as CASSLGGQPYEQYF.

The genes are TRBV25-1 and TRBJ1-2, with a tentative D call TRBD1 (6 bases). Germline values: CDR1 MGHDK, CDR2 SYGVNS. The CDR3 loop spans 12 amino acids. Trimming shortened V by 4 bases and J by 6 bases, and 9 bases separated the two germline ends. CDR3 region: CASSVGGNGYTF. For the CDR3, the DNA is TGTGCCAGCAGTGTCGGGGGCAATGGCTACACCTTC.

The chain is built from TRBV14 and TRBJ2-1; possible D gene TRBD2, 6 bases. The CDR3 is 15 amino acids. Deletions cut 1 base from V and 6 bases from J, with 13 bases between. Germline V lookup: CDR1 SGHDN, CDR2 FVKESK. Written as DNA, the CDR3 is TGTGCCAGCAGCCAAGGAGGGACTCGAAGCAATGAGCAGTTCTTC. It codes for CASSQGGTRSNEQFF.

This sequence joins TRBV27 and TRBJ2-7, with D perhaps matching TRBD2 (6 bases). The CDR3 contains 17 residues. The germline CDR1 and CDR2 sequences are MNHEY and SMNVEV (reference sequence). Trimming took 4 bases from V and 3 from J, leaving 22 bases between them. This CDR3 is CASSSDPPGSRGYEQYF. CDR3 DNA sequence: TGTGCCAGCAGTTCAGATCCCCCCGGGAGTCGAGGCTACGAGCAGTACTTC.

The chain joins TRBV28 to TRBJ1-2; D possibly corresponds to TRBD1 (5 bases). CDR3 length equals 10 residues. V dropped 11 bases and J dropped 7 bases, with 11 bases sitting between them. Germline assignment: CDR1 MDHEN and CDR2 SYDVKM. CDR3 loop: CASQGSGYTF. CDR3 nucleotides: TGTGCCTCGCAGGGCTCTGGCTACACCTTC.

The J gene is TRBJ2-1, the V gene TRBV7-3, with D tentatively TRBD2 (6 bases). V dropped 2 bases and J dropped 6 bases, with 14 bases sitting between them. Germline CDR1 and CDR2: SGHTA and FQGTGA. This CDR3 comprises 15 residues. The CDR3 DNA follows: TGTGCCAGCAGCTTATCACAAAGGAGGGGCAATGAGCAGTTCTTC. Translating it yields CASSLSQRRGNEQFF.

The genes are TRBV13 and TRBJ2-1, with D uncertain. Germline CDR1 is PRHDT and CDR2 is FYEKMQ (reference sequence). This CDR3 is 15 amino acids long. The V end lost 2 bases, the J end lost 8 bases, and 16 bases lay between the germline ends. The CDR3 spells CASSLQGRHPDEQFF. CDR3 DNA sequence: TGTGCCAGCAGCTTACAAGGAAGACACCCCGATGAGCAGTTCTTC.

The chain combines TRBV7-3 with TRBJ2-3; D unresolved. Germline CDR1 reads SGHTA; CDR2 reads FQGTGA. The CDR3 contains 15 residues. V gave up 1 base and J gave up 6 bases, with 14 bases separating them. The chain's CDR3 is CASSLIGRGQDTQYF. The CDR3 DNA reads as TGTGCCAGCAGCTTAATAGGGCGCGGCCAGGATACGCAGTATTTT.

The chain couples TRBV5-4 to TRBJ2-7; 12 bases are shared with TRBD2. With 2 bases clipped from V and 2 bases from J, the junction kept 5 bases outside the gene matches. The length of the CDR3 is 16 residues. CDR1 SGHNT and CDR2 YYREEE come from the germline V gene (reference sequence). The CDR3 region is CASSFTTSGRTYEQYF. DNA for the CDR3: TGTGCCAGCAGCTTTACAACTAGCGGGAGGACCTACGAGCAGTACTTC.

The chain links TRBV9 to TRBJ2-5, with 7 bases lining up with TRBD2. The V and J ends lost 4 bases and 5 bases, in that order; junction bases with no gene match: 11. The V gene's germline CDR1 is SGDLS and CDR2 YYNGEE. The CDR3 is made up of 15 amino acids. The CDR3 DNA reads as TGTGCCAGCAGCCCCCGATATGGTAGCGGGGAGACCCAGTACTTC. This encodes CASSPRYGSGETQYF.